The source of this T cell receptor beta chain is a study of blood T cell repertoires in COVID-19. Libraries were prepared by immunoSEQ multiplex PCR; TCRdb keeps only in-frame clonotypes and omits some of them. The data contain 150,000 to 200,000 clones, 80% to 90% of them singletons. Germline CDR1 SQVTM, CDR2 ANQGSEA. Trimming at V came to 6 bases and at J to 3 bases, leaving 9 bases not matched to a gene. The CDR3 runs 14 residues. The sequencing sample was made of peripheral blood. V gene TRBV29-1 combines with J gene TRBJ2-7, with 9 bases that match TRBD1. The source of this sequence is a human donor with active or convalescent COVID-19. The donor label of this sample is uncertain. The CDR3 sequence: CSVLPPGQGYEQYF. As DNA, the CDR3 is TGCAGCGTCCTTCCACCGGGACAGGGCTACGAGCAGTACTTC.